This passage covers 12 T cell receptor beta chains from one sample sequenced in a study of a mutant IDH1 vaccine in newly diagnosed glioma. Time point in this sample: baseline, week 1 (first vaccination visit). As to treatment: pre-vaccination baseline after standard-of-care therapy. Assay: immunoSEQ multiplex PCR; the TCRdb copy retains only in-frame clones and omits some. The sample holds approximately 70,000 clones; 79% are singletons and the top ten take 7.5% to 9%. The sequencing here drew on PBMCs, taken from a glioma patient treated with radiotherapy, temozolomide or both. These TCRs come from a man aged 50 to 60 with glioma.

This rearrangement joins TRBV9 to TRBJ2-3; TRBD2 matches 8 bases. J was trimmed by 3 bases and V by 2 bases; bases with no gene match: 5. This CDR3 has 15 residues. Germline V gives CDR1 SGDLS, CDR2 YYNGEE. CDR3 loop: CASSVSGGQTDTQYF. Here the CDR3 DNA reads TGTGCCAGCAGCGTCTCGGGGGGGCAGACAGATACGCAGTATTTT.

The rearrangement uses TRBV7-2 and TRBJ2-1, with 8 bases matching TRBD2. The length of the CDR3 is 12 residues. Germline V gives CDR1 SGHTA, CDR2 FQGNSA. J gave up 8 bases and V 7 bases, and 4 bases lay outside the gene matches. CDR3 in amino acids: CASTGGSHEQFF. The CDR3, as DNA: TGTGCCAGCACGGGGGGGAGCCATGAGCAGTTCTTC.

The rearrangement links TRBV19 to TRBJ2-7, with 8 positions matching TRBD1. After removal of 4 bases from V and 6 bases from J, the junction contained 5 bases not matched to a gene. CDR1 is LNHDA and CDR2 is SQIVND in the germline V gene (reference sequence). The CDR3 is made up of 13 amino acids. CDR3 nucleotides: TGTGCCAGTAGTACCACAGGGGGTGGCGAGCAGTACTTC. Translation gives CASSTTGGGEQYF.

The J gene is TRBJ1-1, the V gene TRBV6-4; D is unclear. V lost 5 bases and J 0 bases, leaving 7 bases between the germline ends. The CDR3 sequence is 13 residues long. Germline lookup yields CDR1 MRHNA and CDR2 SNTAGT. In nucleotides, the CDR3 is TGTGCCAGCAGTCCGGGTATGAACACTGAAGCTTTCTTT. Protein product: CASSPGMNTEAFF.

The V call is TRBV27, the J call TRBJ2-5; 7 nucleotides align to TRBD1. The length of the CDR3 is 14 residues. V was clipped by 4 bases and J by 2 bases; unmatched bases: 4. Germline CDR1 and CDR2: MNHEY and SMNVEV (reference sequence). The CDR3 protein is CASSSQGQQETQYF. DNA of the CDR3: TGTGCCAGCAGTTCCCAGGGACAGCAAGAGACCCAGTACTTC.

V and J are TRBV7-8 and TRBJ2-6; D not certain. The CDR3 contains 11 residues. Germline V gene sequence: CDR1 SGHVS, CDR2 FQNEAQ. Trimming left V 5 bases short and J 13 bases short, with 9 bases between. The CDR3 protein is CASSLREVLTF. The CDR3 coding sequence is TGTGCCAGCAGCCTCCGAGAAGTCCTGACTTTC.

V usage is TRBV9 and J usage is TRBJ1-2; weak D call: TRBD1 (6 bases). Trimming removed 1 base from V and 3 bases from J, with 16 bases in between. CDR1 SGDLS and CDR2 YYNGEE come from the germline V gene. There are 16 residues in the CDR3. The CDR3 DNA follows: TGTGCCAGCAGCGTAAGCTGGAGAGGGGGGGACTATGGCTACACCTTC. Its translation: CASSVSWRGGDYGYTF.

In its sample, this clone was seen once. The gene calls are TRBV4-1 and TRBJ2-3; the D gene is possibly TRBD2 (6 bases). This CDR3 comprises 14 residues. The ends were cut back, 3 bases at V and 9 bases at J, with 16 bases in the middle. Germline assignment: CDR1 MGHRA and CDR2 YSYEKL. CDR3 sequence (DNA): TGCGCCAGCAGCCATCCCCAACTAGCCGGGACGCAGTATTTT. Protein product: CASSHPQLAGTQYF.

This clone has only a few counts. The rearrangement links TRBV5-1 to TRBJ1-3; 8 bases are a match to TRBD1. CDR1 is SGHRS, CDR2 YFSETQ, per germline. CDR3 length equals 16 residues. The ends lost 4 bases at V and 1 base at J; junction bases unmatched: 7. The CDR3 loop is CASSGQGLASGNTIYF. CDR3 coding DNA: TGCGCCAGCAGCGGACAGGGTCTTGCGTCTGGAAACACCATATATTTT.

CDR3 sequence: CASSYTGVENTEAFF. The DNA of the CDR3 is TGTGCCAGCAGCTATACAGGGGTTGAGAACACTGAAGCTTTCTTT. The gene calls are TRBV7-9 and TRBJ1-1, with 7 nucleotides matching TRBD1. Per the germline V gene, CDR1 is SEHNR and CDR2 is FQNEAQ (reference sequence). The CDR3 extends over 15 amino acids. Trimming cost V 4 bases and J 1 base; bases outside gene matches: 6.

This chain uses TRBV21-1 with TRBJ1-1. TRBV21-1 is tagged as a pseudogene. The CDR3 spans 15 residues. CDR3 DNA: TGTGCCAGCAGCTCTCGACTGGTTATGAACACTGAAGCTTTCTTT. Its protein is CASSSRLVMNTEAFF.

V gene TRBV19 combines with J gene TRBJ2-2, with D possibly matching TRBD2 (7 bases). Germline V gene lookup returns CDR1 LNHDA and CDR2 SQIVND (reference sequence). This CDR3 comprises 14 residues. The ends were cut back, 7 bases at V and 3 bases at J, with 12 bases in the middle. CDR3 coding DNA: TGTGCCAGTACTCGGGGGGCAGACACCGGGGAGCTGTTTTTT. This sequence encodes CASTRGADTGELFF.